This TCR beta chain comes out of a study of blood T cell repertoires in COVID-19. The V gene's germline CDR1 is ENHRY and CDR2 SYGVKD. The CDR3 spans 12 residues. V gave up 4 bases and J gave up 6 bases, with 9 bases separating them. This clone was detected only once. The method was immunoSEQ multiplex PCR; TCRdb's version includes in-frame clones alone and lacks a portion of them. The table shows some 70,000 clones, with less than 85% occurring only once. The rearrangement joins TRBV10-3 to TRBJ1-2, with D maybe TRBD1 (5 bases). This clonotype was sampled from a man aged 45-65 years with COVID-19, enrolled during active disease. The specimen sequenced was peripheral blood. The CDR3 here is CAISVLQDGYTF. The DNA for the CDR3 is TGTGCCATCAGTGTATTACAGGATGGCTACACCTTC.